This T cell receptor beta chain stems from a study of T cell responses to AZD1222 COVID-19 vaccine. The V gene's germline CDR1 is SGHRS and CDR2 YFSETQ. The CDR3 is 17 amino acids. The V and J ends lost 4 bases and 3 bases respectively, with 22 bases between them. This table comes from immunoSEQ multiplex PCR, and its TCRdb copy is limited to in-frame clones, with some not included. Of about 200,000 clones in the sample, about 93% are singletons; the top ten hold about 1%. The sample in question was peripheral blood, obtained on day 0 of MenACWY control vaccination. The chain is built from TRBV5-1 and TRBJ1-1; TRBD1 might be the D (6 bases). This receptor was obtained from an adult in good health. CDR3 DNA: TGCGCCAGCAGCCCTCCCTCATCAGGGGAAAGGCACACTGAAGCTTTCTTT. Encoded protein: CASSPPSSGERHTEAFF.